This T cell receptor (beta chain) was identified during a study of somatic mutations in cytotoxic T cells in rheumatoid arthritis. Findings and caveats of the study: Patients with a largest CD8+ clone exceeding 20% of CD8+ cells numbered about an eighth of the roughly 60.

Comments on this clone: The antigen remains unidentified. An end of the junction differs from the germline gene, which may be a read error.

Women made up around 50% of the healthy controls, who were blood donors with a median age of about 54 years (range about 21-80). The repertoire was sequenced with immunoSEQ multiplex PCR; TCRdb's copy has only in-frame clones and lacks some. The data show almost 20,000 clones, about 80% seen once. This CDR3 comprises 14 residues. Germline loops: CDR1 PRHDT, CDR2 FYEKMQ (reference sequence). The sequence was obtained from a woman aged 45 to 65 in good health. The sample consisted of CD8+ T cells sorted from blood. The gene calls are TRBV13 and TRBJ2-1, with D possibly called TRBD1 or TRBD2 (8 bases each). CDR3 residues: CASSLGREGTGPLF. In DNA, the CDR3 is TGTGCCAGCAGCTTAGGCCGGGAGGGGACAGGCCCCCTCTTC.